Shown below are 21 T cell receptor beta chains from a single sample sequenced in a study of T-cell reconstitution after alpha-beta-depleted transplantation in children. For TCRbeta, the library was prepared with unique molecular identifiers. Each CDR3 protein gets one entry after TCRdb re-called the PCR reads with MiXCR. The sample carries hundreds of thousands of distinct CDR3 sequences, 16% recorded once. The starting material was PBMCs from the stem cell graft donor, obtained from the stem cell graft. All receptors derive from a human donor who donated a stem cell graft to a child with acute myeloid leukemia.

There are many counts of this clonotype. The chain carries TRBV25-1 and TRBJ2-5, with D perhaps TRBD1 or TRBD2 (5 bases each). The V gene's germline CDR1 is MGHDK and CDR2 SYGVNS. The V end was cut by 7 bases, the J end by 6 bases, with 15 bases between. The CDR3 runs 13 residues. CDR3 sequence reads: CASTPGTTKTQYF. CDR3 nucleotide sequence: TGTGCCAGCACGCCCGGGACCACAAAGACCCAGTACTTC. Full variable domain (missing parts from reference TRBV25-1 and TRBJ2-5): EADIYQTPRYLVIGTGKKITLECSQTMGHDKMYWYQQDPGMELHLIHYSYGVNSTEKGDLSSESTVSRIRTEHFPLTLESARPSHTSQYLCASTPGTTKTQYFGPGTRLLVL.

CDR3 residues: CATSRVGTGPSNQPQHF. CDR3 DNA sequence: TGTGCCACCAGCAGAGTTGGGACAGGCCCTAGCAATCAGCCCCAGCATTTT. The V gene is TRBV15, the J gene TRBJ1-5; 8 bases match TRBD1. The CDR3 has 17 residues. The trim removed 1 base at V and 0 bases at J, leaving 5 bases unmatched. Germline CDR1 LNHNV, CDR2 YYDKDF (reference sequence). The full variable domain, its missing parts supplied by reference TRBV15 and TRBJ1-5, is DAMVIQNPRYQVTQFGKPVTLSCSQTLNHNVMYWYQQKSSQAPKLLFHYYDKDFNNEADTPDNFQSRRPNTSFCFLDIRSPGLGDTAMYLCATSRVGTGPSNQPQHFGDGTRLSIL.

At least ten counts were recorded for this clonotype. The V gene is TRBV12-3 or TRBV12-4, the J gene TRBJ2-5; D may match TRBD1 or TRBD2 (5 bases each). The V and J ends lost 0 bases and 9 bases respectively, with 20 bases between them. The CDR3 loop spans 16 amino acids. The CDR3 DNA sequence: TGTGCCAGCAGTTTAGCGCTAGGGGACCTAAATTGGGCCCAGTACTTC. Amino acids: CASSLALGDLNWAQYF.

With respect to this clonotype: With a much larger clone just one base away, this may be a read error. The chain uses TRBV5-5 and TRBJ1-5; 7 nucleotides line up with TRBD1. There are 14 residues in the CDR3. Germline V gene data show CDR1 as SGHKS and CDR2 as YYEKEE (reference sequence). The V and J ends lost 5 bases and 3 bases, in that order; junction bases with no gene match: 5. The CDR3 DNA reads TGTGCCAGCAGACGGGACAGTGACAATCAGCCCCAGCATTTT. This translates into CASRRDSDNQPQHF.

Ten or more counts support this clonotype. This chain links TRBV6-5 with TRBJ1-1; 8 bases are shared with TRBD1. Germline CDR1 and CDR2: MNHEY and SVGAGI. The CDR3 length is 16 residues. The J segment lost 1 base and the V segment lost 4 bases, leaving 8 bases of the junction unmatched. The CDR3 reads CASSSYKGQGNTEAFF. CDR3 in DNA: TGTGCCAGCAGTTCCTATAAAGGACAGGGGAACACTGAAGCTTTCTTT.

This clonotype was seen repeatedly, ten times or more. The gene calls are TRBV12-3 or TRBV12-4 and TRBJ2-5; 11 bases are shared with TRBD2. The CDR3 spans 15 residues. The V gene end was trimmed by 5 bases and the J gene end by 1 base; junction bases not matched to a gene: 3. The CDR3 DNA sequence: TGTGCCAGCAGTCCACTAGCGGGGGCCCAAGAGACCCAGTACTTC. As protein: CASSPLAGAQETQYF.

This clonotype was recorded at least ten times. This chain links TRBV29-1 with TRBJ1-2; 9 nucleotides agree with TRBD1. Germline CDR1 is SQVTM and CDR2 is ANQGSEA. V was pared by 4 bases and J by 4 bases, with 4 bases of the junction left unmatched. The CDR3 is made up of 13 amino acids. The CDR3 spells CSVGTGAIYGYTF. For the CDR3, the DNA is TGCAGCGTTGGGACAGGGGCCATCTATGGCTACACCTTC.

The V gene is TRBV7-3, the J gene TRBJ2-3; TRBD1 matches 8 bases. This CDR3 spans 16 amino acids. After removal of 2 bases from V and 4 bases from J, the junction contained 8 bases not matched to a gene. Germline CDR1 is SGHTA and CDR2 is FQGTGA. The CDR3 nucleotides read TGTGCCAGCAGCTTATTTCCAGGGGGCGCGGCAGATACGCAGTATTTT. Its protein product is CASSLFPGGAADTQYF.

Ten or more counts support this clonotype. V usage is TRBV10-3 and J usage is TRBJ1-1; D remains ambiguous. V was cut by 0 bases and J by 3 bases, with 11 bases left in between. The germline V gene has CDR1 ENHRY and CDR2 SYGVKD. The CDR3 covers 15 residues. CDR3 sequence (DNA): TGTGCCATCAGTGAGTCGCTTCTATCGGACACTGAAGCTTTCTTT. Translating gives CAISESLLSDTEAFF.

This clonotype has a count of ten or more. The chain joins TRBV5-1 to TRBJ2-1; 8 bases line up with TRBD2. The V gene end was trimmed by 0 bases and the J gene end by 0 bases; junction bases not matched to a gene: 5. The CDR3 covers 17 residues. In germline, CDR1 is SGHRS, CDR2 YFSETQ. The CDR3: CASSLEGSGSSYNEQFF. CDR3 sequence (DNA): TGCGCCAGCAGCTTGGAAGGGAGCGGGAGCTCCTACAATGAGCAGTTCTTC.

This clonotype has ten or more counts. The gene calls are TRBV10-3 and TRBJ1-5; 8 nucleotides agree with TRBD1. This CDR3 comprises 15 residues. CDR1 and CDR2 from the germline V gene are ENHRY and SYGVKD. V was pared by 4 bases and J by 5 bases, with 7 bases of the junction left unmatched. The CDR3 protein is CAISGEDRVDQPQHF. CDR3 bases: TGTGCCATCAGTGGGGAGGACAGGGTCGATCAGCCCCAGCATTTT.

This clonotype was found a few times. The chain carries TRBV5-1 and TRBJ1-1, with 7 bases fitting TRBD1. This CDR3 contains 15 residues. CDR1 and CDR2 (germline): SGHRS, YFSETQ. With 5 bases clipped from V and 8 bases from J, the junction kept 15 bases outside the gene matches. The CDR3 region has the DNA TGCGCCAGCAGTTATTGGGAACGACAGGGAGGGGAAGCTTTCTTT. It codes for CASSYWERQGGEAFF.

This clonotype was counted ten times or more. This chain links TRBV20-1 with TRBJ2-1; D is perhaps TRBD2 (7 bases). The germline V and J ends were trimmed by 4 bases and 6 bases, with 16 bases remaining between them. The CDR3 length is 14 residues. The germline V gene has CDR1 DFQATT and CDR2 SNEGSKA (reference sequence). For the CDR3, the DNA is TGCAGTGCTATCAAGGGGGGGGCCCTCAATGAGCAGTTCTTC. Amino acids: CSAIKGGALNEQFF.

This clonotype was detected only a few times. This CDR3 is CASRPLLAGGTNEQFF. The CDR3 coding sequence is TGTGCCAGCAGACCGCTACTAGCGGGGGGGACCAATGAGCAGTTCTTC. The chain uses TRBV28 and TRBJ2-1, with 13 positions matching TRBD2. This CDR3 is 16 amino acids long. Germline V gives CDR1 MDHEN, CDR2 SYDVKM. Trimming took 6 bases from V and 6 from J; bases not matched to a gene: 8. Full variable domain (rest looked up from reference TRBV28 and TRBJ2-1): DVKVTQSSRYLVKRTGEKVFLECVQDMDHENMFWYRQDPGLGLRLIYFSYDVKMKEKGDIPEGYSVSREKKERFSLILESASTNQTSMYLCASRPLLAGGTNEQFFGPGTRLTVL.

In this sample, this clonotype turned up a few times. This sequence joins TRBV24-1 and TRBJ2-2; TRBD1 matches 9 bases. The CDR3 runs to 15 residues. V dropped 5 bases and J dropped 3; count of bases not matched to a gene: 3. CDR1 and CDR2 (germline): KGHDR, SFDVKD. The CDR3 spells CATSATGGDTGELFF. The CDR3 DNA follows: TGTGCCACCAGTGCCACAGGGGGCGACACCGGGGAGCTGTTTTTT.

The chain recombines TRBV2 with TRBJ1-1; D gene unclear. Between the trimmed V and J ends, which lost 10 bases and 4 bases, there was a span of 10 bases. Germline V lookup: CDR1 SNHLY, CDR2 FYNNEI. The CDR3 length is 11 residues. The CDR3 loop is CATQGLTEAFF. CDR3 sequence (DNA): TGTGCCACCCAAGGACTCACTGAAGCTTTCTTT.

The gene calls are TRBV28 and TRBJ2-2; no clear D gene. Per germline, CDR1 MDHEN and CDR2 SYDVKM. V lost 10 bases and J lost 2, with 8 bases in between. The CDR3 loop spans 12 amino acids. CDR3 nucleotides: TGTGCCATACACGCCAACACCGGGGAGCTGTTTTTT. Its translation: CAIHANTGELFF.

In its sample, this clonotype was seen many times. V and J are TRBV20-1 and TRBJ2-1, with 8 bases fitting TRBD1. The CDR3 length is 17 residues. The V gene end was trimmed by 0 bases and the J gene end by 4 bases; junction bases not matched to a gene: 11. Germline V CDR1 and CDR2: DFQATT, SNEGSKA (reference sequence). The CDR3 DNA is TGCAGTGCTAGAGATCGGACAGGGCAATCCTATTACAATGAGCAGTTCTTC. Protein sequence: CSARDRTGQSYYNEQFF.

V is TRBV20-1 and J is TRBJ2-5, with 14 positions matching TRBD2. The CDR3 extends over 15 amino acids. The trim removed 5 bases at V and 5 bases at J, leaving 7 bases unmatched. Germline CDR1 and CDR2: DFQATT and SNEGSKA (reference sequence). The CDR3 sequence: CSAPRLAGGCETQYF. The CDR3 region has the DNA TGCAGTGCTCCCCGACTAGCGGGGGGGTGTGAGACCCAGTACTTC.

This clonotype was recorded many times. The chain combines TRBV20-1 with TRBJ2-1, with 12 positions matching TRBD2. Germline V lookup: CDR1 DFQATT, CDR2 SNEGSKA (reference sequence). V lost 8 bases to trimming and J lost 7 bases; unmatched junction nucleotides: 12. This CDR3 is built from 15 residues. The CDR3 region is CSNSRGLAGHNEQFF. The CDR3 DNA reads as TGCAGTAACTCCCGTGGACTAGCGGGGCATAATGAGCAGTTCTTC.

Here the CDR3 reads CASSYSGGAREQFF. CDR3 sequence (DNA): TGTGCCAGCAGCTATAGCGGGGGGGCCAGAGAGCAGTTCTTC. The chain joins TRBV28 to TRBJ2-1, with TRBD2 matching 11 bases. The germline CDR1 and CDR2 sequences are MDHEN and SYDVKM. There are 14 residues in the CDR3. The V and J ends lost 6 bases and 10 bases, in that order; junction bases with no gene match: 8.